The text below deals with one TCR beta chain. This specimen belongs to a study of blood T cell repertoires in COVID-19. The germline V gene encodes CDR1 SGHRS and CDR2 YFSETQ. The CDR3 contains 16 residues. V lost 2 bases, J lost 2 bases, and 5 bases stayed unmatched. TCRdb's table, derived via immunoSEQ multiplex PCR, lists solely in-frame clones and lacks some. The sample lists roughly 240,000 clones; about 87% were seen once. The receptor's source is a woman in her 40s with acute COVID-19. The sample comprised PBMCs or T cells enriched from blood (not recorded which). The V and J genes are TRBV5-1 and TRBJ2-2; 8 positions agree with TRBD2. The CDR3 coding sequence is TGCGCCAGCAGCTTTGGCCTAGCGGGCAACACCGGGGAGCTGTTTTTT. It encodes CASSFGLAGNTGELFF.